This T cell receptor beta chain was observed in a study of OX40 agonist ivuxolimab in advanced cancers. Study information: Patients took ivuxolimab, an agonistic anti-OX40 (CD134) antibody. Findings and caveats of the study: Circulating CD4+ and CD8+ T cells showed clonal expansion by week 6 at 0.1 to 3.0 mg/kg.

Generated by immunoSEQ multiplex PCR, the TCRdb table keeps only in-frame clones and is missing some. The sample contains under 65,000 clones, approximately 90% of which appear only once. The CDR3 spans 13 residues. V was shortened by 3 bases and J by 6 bases, with 12 bases between the two germline ends. CDR1 SGHTA and CDR2 FQGTGA come from the germline V gene. This clone is a singleton in its sample. Its antigen is undetermined. Here the sequenced sample was CD4+ or CD8+ T cells sorted from blood, taken in a trial of the OX40 agonist ivuxolimab. The sequence was collected from an adult with an advanced solid tumor such as melanoma, head and neck, liver or kidney cancer. The chain uses TRBV7-3 and TRBJ2-7, with no clear D. CDR3 sequence (DNA): TGTGCCAGCAGCTTCGACCCCTCTACCGAGCAGTACTTC. It is translated as CASSFDPSTEQYF.